The rows below give T cell receptor beta chains drawn from one sample of a study of human T cells and chemical hapten exposure. TCRdb reanalysed the RACE reads using MiXCR and keeps one entry per CDR3 protein. The sample holds roughly 82,000 distinct CDR3 sequences, approximately 12% seen once. The sample was whole blood, taken in connection with sensitization to the hapten diphenylcyclopropenone (DPC). These receptors all come from a woman aged 55-69 years with alopecia areata. Some clones in this sample may be carry-over from other donors' samples. The CDR3 runs from the conserved cysteine through the conserved F or W. The order of the fields is clone size, J gene, V gene, D gene, CDR3 DNA, CDR3 protein. The D gene is left open where the match is weak. Where a row states a size, it is once, few, many or the class of an expanded clone; other rows omit it.

>many|TRBJ1-5|TRBV11-2|.
TGTGCCAGCAGCCGGGACACACATCAGCCCCAGCATTTT
CASSRDTHQPQHF
>many|TRBJ1-1|TRBV12-5|TRBD1
TGTGCTAGTGCTGGGGACAGTAGAGTTGAAGCTTTCTTT
CASAGDSRVEAFF
>.|TRBJ1-2|TRBV4-2|.
TGTGCCAGCAGCCAAGATGGAGAAGGTGTCTATGGCTACACCTTC
CASSQDGEGVYGYTF
>few|TRBJ2-2|TRBV7-6|TRBD2
TGTGCCAGCAGCTTAGTTGGCAGGACTAGCGGGGAGCTGTTTTTT
CASSLVGRTSGELFF
>.|TRBJ1-5|TRBV12-3/TRBV12-4|.
TGTGCCAGCAGCCCTCCGGGAGGACATCAGCCCCAGCATTTT
CASSPPGGHQPQHF
>.|TRBJ2-1|TRBV29-1|.
TGCAGCGTTGAATCTCCCCCCTCCTACAATGAGCAGTTCTTC
CSVESPPSYNEQFF
>many|TRBJ2-7|TRBV10-3|.
TGTGCCATCACCCCGGGGCGAGACCTCGAGCAGTACTTC
CAITPGRDLEQYF
>many|TRBJ1-5|TRBV5-1|TRBD1
TGCGCCAGCAGCTTGGTATCAGGGGGACAGCCCCAGCATTTT
CASSLVSGGQPQHF
>.|TRBJ1-3|TRBV6-6|TRBD1
TGTGCCAGCAGCTCAGGGGGAGGAAACACCATATATTTT
CASSSGGGNTIYF
>many|TRBJ2-1|TRBV6-1|.
TGTGCCAGCAGTGACCGGGACGGACGAGCCCTGTTCTTC
CASSDRDGRALFF
>many|TRBJ1-2|TRBV2|.
TGTGCCAGCGGGGGGACGGAGGACTATGGCTACACCTTC
CASGGTEDYGYTF
>many|TRBJ1-1|TRBV29-1|TRBD1
TGCAGCGTGGCGGGACAGGGGGCATTAGGAGCTTTCTTT
CSVAGQGALGAFF
>.|TRBJ1-2|TRBV7-9|.
TGTGCCAGCAGCTTGGATATCCTGGCCTATGGCTACACCTTC
CASSLDILAYGYTF
>.|TRBJ2-7|TRBV20-1|.
TGCAGTGCTAGGAGAAACGAGCAGTACTTC
CSARRNEQYF
>.|TRBJ2-7|TRBV5-1|TRBD1
TGCGCCAGCAGCCCGACCGGGACAGCGAGCTCCTACGAGCAGTACTTC
CASSPTGTASSYEQYF
>few|TRBJ2-3|TRBV11-2|.
TGTGCCAGCAGTCGGGACTCGACAGATACGCAGTATTTT
CASSRDSTDTQYF
>many|TRBJ1-1|TRBV7-6|TRBD1
TGTGCCAGCAGGGGACAGGGGAACACTGAAGCTTTCTTT
CASRGQGNTEAFF
>few|TRBJ2-1|TRBV3-1|TRBD2
TGTGCCAGCAGCCAAGCGGTTGGACTAGTGAGGAATGAGCAGTTCTTC
CASSQAVGLVRNEQFF
>once|TRBJ1-4|TRBV3-1|TRBD1
TGTGCCAGCAGCCAATTTGCAGGGGGGAGTGAAAAACTGTTTTTT
CASSQFAGGSEKLFF
>.|TRBJ2-7|TRBV7-3|.
TGTGCCAGCAGCCCCCATGGAGGGGGTGTACGGAACGAGCAGTACTTC
CASSPHGGGVRNEQYF
>many|TRBJ1-6|TRBV7-3|TRBD1
TGTGCCAGCAGCTTTGAGGGGGCAGGTTCACCCCTCCACTTT
CASSFEGAGSPLHF
>many|TRBJ2-7|TRBV9|TRBD1
TGTGCCAGCAGCCCGGGACAGGGACGGGAGCAGTACTTC
CASSPGQGREQYF
>few|TRBJ1-2|TRBV6-5|.
TGTGCCAGCAGTCCCCCCGGCAGGTCTAACTATGGCTACACCTTC
CASSPPGRSNYGYTF
>.|TRBJ1-2|TRBV10-2|.
TGCGCCAGCAGGGCACCTAACTATGGCTACACCTTC
CASRAPNYGYTF
>.|TRBJ2-7|TRBV20-1|TRBD1
TGCAGTGCTAGAGATAACGACAGGGCTTACGAGCAGTACTTC
CSARDNDRAYEQYF
>many|TRBJ2-3|TRBV7-2|.
TGTGCCAGCAGCCGGACAGTAGAAAGCGCAGATACGCAGTATTTT
CASSRTVESADTQYF
>few|TRBJ2-3|TRBV20-1|TRBD2
TGCAGTGCTAGAGGGGGACTAGCGGGGGCCTCTAGCACAGATACGCAGTATTTT
CSARGGLAGASSTDTQYF
>.|TRBJ2-3|TRBV5-6|.
TGTGCCAGCAGCCGCCTTGGTACGCAGTATTTT
CASSRLGTQYF
>.|TRBJ2-7|TRBV20-1|.
TGCAGTGCTAGTCTACAGGGCGCGTCCTACGAGCAGTACTTC
CSASLQGASYEQYF
>many|TRBJ1-5|TRBV9|TRBD1
TGTGCCAGCAGCCCCCAGGGGGATCAGCCCCAGCATTTT
CASSPQGDQPQHF
>few|TRBJ1-1|TRBV30|.
TGTGCCTGGAGTGTTGGGGGCTGGGACACTGAAGCTTTCTTT
CAWSVGGWDTEAFF
>few|TRBJ1-1|TRBV6-6|.
TGTGCCAGCAAGGACACGTGGGGGTCCGAAGCTTTCTTT
CASKDTWGSEAFF
>once|TRBJ1-6|TRBV7-9|TRBD1
TGTGCCAGCAGCTCACCCACAGGGGATAGTTCACCCCTCCACTTT
CASSSPTGDSSPLHF
>few|TRBJ2-2|TRBV24-1|.
TGTGCCACCAGTGATCCGAGTGACGGGGCCGGGGAGCTGTTTTTT
CATSDPSDGAGELFF